Each of the 9 T cell receptor beta chains below was sequenced from the same sample in a study of blood T cell repertoires in COVID-19. Measured with immunoSEQ multiplex PCR; TCRdb has only the in-frame clones, and not every one. The table lists over 200,000 clones, roughly 88% of them singletons, with roughly 3.7% in the top ten. Specimen: PBMCs or T cells enriched from blood (not recorded which). The receptors were gathered from a woman between 25 and 40 years old who had been exposed to COVID-19.

V and J are TRBV14 and TRBJ1-2, with D possibly being TRBD1 (6 bases). There are 18 residues in the CDR3. CDR1 SGHDN and CDR2 FVKESK come from the germline V gene. V lost 4 bases and J lost 1, with 22 bases in between. The chain's CDR3 is CASSPTLPQGPLNYGYTF. The CDR3 DNA sequence: TGTGCCAGCAGCCCCACCTTGCCCCAGGGGCCCCTTAACTATGGCTACACCTTC.

The chain recombines TRBV28 with TRBJ1-1; 7 positions match TRBD1. V lost 6 bases and J lost 10; bases outside the gene matches: 11. The CDR3 length is 13 residues. Germline CDR1 reads MDHEN; CDR2 reads SYDVKM. The CDR3 reads CASSSGGLSVAFF. CDR3 nucleotide sequence: TGTGCCAGCAGCTCAGGGGGTTTGAGCGTAGCTTTCTTT.

This chain uses TRBV12-3 or TRBV12-4 with TRBJ2-1; D not resolved. V was shortened by 4 bases and J by 6 bases, with 10 bases between the two germline ends. The CDR3 loop spans 13 amino acids. This CDR3 reads CASSSGFRNEQFF. The CDR3 region has the DNA TGTGCCAGCAGTTCAGGATTTCGCAATGAGCAGTTCTTC.

The J gene is TRBJ1-2, the V gene TRBV6-5, with D possibly being TRBD1 (6 bases). The CDR3 is made up of 14 amino acids. V was shortened by 7 bases and J by 4 bases, with 16 bases between the two germline ends. CDR1 and CDR2 from the germline V gene are MNHEY and SVGAGI. Written as DNA, the CDR3 is TGTGCCAGCAATCCCAGTAGGACAGCCTATGGCTACACCTTC. This translates into CASNPSRTAYGYTF.

The chain recombines TRBV4-1 with TRBJ2-1; 7 nucleotides line up with TRBD1. Germline V gene lookup returns CDR1 MGHRA and CDR2 YSYEKL. The length of the CDR3 is 15 residues. With V trimmed by 3 bases and J by 5 bases, 7 bases remained unmatched. The CDR3 sequence: CASSHWTGTNNEQFF. For the CDR3, the DNA is TGCGCCAGCAGCCACTGGACAGGTACCAACAATGAGCAGTTCTTC.

DNA of the CDR3: TGCGCCAGCAGCTTGGGACTAGCGGGCGAGGAGCAGTTCTTC. Amino acid sequence: CASSLGLAGEEQFF. J is TRBJ2-1 and V is TRBV5-1; 10 nucleotides agree with TRBD2. Losses at the gene ends were 0 bases for V and 10 bases for J; bases not matched to a gene: 4. The length of the CDR3 is 14 residues. Germline values: CDR1 SGHRS, CDR2 YFSETQ.

This clone was recorded once. This chain links TRBV6-4 with TRBJ2-1; possible D gene TRBD2, 6 bases. There are 16 residues in the CDR3. Germline V lookup: CDR1 MRHNA, CDR2 SNTAGT. V was pared by 5 bases and J by 3 bases, with 17 bases between. CDR3 in amino acids: CASSPEGGMLYNEQFF. The CDR3 DNA sequence: TGTGCCAGCAGTCCTGAAGGCGGGATGCTCTACAATGAGCAGTTCTTC.

The chain has TRBV7-9 and TRBJ1-1; perhaps TRBD1 as D (5 bases). The CDR3 length is 17 residues. Germline CDR1 reads SEHNR; CDR2 reads FQNEAQ (reference sequence). V lost 2 bases and J 0 bases, leaving 16 bases between the germline ends. The CDR3 is CASSLWAGQGMNTEAFF. CDR3 sequence (DNA): TGTGCCAGCAGCTTATGGGCAGGGCAGGGAATGAACACTGAAGCTTTCTTT.

The genes are TRBV11-3 and TRBJ2-2; D is unclear. V was trimmed by 3 bases and J by 2 bases, leaving 4 bases between them. This CDR3 contains 13 residues. Germline assignment: CDR1 SGHNT and CDR2 YENEEA. DNA for the CDR3: TGTGCCAGCAGCTTCTATAACACCGGGGAGCTGTTTTTT. It is translated as CASSFYNTGELFF.